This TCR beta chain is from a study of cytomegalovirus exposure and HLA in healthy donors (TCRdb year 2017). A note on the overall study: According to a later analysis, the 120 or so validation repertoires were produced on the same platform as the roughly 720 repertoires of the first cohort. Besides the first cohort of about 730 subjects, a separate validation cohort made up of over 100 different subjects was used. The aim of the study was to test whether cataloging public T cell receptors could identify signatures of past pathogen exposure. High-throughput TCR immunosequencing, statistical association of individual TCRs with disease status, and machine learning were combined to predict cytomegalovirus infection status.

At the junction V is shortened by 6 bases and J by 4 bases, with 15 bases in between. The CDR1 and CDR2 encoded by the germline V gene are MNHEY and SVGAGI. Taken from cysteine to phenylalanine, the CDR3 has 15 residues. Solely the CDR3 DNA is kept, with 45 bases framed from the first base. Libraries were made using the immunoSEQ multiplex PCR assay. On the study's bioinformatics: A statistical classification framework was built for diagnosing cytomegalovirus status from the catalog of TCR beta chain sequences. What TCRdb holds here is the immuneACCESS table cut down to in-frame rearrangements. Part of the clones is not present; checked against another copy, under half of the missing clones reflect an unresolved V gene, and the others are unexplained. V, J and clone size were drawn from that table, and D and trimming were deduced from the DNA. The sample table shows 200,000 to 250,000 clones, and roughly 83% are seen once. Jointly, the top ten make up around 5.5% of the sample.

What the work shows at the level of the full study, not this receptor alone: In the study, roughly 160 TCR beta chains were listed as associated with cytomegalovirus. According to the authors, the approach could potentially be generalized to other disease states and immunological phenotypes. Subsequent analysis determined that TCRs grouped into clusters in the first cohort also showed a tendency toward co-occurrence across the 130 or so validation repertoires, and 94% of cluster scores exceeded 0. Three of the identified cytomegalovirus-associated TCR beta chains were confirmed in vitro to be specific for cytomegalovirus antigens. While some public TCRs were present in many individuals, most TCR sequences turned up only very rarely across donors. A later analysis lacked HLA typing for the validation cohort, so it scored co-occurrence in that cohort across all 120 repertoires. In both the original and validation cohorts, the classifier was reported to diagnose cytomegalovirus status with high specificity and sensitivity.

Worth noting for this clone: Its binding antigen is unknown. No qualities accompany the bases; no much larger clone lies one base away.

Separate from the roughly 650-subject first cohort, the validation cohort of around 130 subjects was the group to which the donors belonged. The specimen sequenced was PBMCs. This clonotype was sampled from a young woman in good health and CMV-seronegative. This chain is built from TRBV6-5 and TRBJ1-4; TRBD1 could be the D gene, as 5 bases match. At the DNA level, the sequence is TGTGCCAGCAGCTCCCACAGACAGCTTAATGAAAAACTGTTTTTT. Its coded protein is CASSSHRQLNEKLFF.